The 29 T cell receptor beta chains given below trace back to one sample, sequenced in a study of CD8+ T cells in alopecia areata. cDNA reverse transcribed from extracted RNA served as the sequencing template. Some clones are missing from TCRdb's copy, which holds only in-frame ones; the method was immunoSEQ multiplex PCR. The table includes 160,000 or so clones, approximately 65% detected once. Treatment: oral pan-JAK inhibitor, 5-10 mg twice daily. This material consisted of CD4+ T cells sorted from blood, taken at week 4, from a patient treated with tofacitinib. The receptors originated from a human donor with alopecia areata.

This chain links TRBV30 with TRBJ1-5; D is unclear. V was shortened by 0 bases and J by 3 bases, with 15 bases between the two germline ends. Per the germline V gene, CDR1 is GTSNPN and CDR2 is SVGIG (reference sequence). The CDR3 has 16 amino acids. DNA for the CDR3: TGTGCCTGGAGTGTACCGGGCGGGCTTAACAATCAGCCCCAGCATTTT. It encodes CAWSVPGGLNNQPQHF.

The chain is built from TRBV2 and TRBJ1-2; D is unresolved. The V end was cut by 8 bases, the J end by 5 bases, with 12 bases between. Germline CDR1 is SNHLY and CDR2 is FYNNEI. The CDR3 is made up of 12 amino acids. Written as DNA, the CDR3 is TGTGCCAGCGCAGGAGGCGTATATGGCTACACCTTC. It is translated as CASAGGVYGYTF.

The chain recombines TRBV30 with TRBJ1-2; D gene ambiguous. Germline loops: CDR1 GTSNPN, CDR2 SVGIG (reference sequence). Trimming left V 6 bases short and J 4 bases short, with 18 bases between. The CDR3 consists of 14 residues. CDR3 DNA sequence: TGTGCCTGCCTAACGTACAGAAGCTCCTATGGCTACACCTTC. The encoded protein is CACLTYRSSYGYTF.

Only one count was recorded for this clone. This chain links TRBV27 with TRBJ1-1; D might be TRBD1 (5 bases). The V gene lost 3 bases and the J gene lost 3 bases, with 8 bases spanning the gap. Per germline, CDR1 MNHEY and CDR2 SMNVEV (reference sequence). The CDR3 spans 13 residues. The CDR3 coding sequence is TGTGCCAGCAGTTTTATAGGGGACACTGAAGCTTTCTTT. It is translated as CASSFIGDTEAFF.

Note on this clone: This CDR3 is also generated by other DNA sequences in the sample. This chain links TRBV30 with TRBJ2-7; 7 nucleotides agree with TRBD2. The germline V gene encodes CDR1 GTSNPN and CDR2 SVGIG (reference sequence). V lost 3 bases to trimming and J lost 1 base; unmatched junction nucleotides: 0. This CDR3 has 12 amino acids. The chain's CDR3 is CAWRGGSYEQYF. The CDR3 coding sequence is TGTGCCTGGAGGGGAGGGTCCTACGAGCAGTACTTC.

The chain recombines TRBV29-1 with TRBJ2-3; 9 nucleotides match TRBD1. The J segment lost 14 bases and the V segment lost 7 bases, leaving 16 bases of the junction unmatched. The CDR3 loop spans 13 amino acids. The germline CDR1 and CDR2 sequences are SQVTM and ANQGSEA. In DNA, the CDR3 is TGCAGCGCCGGGACCCAACAGGGGGCAGTTGCGTATTTT. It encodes CSAGTQQGAVAYF.

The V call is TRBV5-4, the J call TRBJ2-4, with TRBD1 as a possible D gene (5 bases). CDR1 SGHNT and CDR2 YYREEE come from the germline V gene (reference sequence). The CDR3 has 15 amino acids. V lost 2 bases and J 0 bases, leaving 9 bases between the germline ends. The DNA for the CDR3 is TGTGCCAGCAGCTTAACCACAGGAGCCAAAAACATTCAGTACTTC. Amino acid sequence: CASSLTTGAKNIQYF. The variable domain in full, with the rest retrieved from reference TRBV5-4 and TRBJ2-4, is ETGVTQSPTHLIKTRGQQVTLRCSSQSGHNTVSWYQQALGQGPQFIFQYYREEENGRGNFPPRFSGLQFPNYSSELNVNALELDDSALYLCASSLTTGAKNIQYFGAGTRLSVL.

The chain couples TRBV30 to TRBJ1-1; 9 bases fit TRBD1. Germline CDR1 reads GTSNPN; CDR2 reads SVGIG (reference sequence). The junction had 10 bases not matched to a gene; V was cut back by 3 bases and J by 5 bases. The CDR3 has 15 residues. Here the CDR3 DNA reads TGTGCCTGGAGCGGAGCGGCACAGGGGGCGACTGAAGCTTTCTTT. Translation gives CAWSGAAQGATEAFF.

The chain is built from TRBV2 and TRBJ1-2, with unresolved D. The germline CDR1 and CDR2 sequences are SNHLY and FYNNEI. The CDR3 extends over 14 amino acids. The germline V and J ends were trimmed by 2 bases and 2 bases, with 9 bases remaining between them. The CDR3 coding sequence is TGTGCCAGCAGTGAACAGACTGCAAACTATGGCTACACCTTC. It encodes CASSEQTANYGYTF.

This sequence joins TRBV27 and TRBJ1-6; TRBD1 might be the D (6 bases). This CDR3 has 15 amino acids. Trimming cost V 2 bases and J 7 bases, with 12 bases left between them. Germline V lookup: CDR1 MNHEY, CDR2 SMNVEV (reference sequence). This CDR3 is CASSLIDRMNSPLHF. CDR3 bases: TGTGCCAGCAGTTTAATTGACAGGATGAATTCACCCCTCCACTTT.

The CDR3 region is CASSDDSSYEQYF. CDR3 sequence (DNA): TGTGCCAGCAGTGACGACAGTTCCTACGAGCAGTACTTC. V is TRBV2 and J is TRBJ2-7; possible D gene TRBD1, 5 bases. Germline V gene sequence: CDR1 SNHLY, CDR2 FYNNEI. This CDR3 comprises 13 residues. Trimming left V 3 bases short and J 1 base short, with 7 bases between.

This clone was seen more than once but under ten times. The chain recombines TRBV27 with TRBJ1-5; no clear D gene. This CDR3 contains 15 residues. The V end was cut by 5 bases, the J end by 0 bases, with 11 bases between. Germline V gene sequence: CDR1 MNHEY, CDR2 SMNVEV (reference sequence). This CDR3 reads CASSLRRTSNQPQHF. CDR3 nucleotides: TGTGCCAGCAGTCTCCGGAGGACTAGCAATCAGCCCCAGCATTTT.

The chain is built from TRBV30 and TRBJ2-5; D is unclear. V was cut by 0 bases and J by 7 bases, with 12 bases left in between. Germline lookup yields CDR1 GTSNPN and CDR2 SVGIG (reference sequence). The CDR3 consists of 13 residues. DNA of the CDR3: TGTGCCTGGAGTGTGGGGTCCTCAGGGACCCAGTACTTC. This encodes CAWSVGSSGTQYF.

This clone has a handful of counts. The CDR3 loop reads CATSRDLAANSGANVLTF. The DNA of the CDR3 is TGTGCCACCAGCAGAGATCTAGCAGCTAACTCTGGGGCCAACGTCCTGACTTTC. The gene calls are TRBV15 and TRBJ2-6, with TRBD2 as a possible D gene (5 bases). Germline-derived CDR1 and CDR2 are LNHNV and YYDKDF (reference sequence). V shed 0 bases and J shed 0 bases, with 12 bases lying between them. The CDR3 has 18 amino acids. Based on the CDR3 plus reference TRBV15 and TRBJ2-6, the full variable domain is DAMVIQNPRYQVTQFGKPVTLSCSQTLNHNVMYWYQQKSSQAPKLLFHYYDKDFNNEADTPDNFQSRRPNTSFCFLDIRSPGLGDTAMYLCATSRDLAANSGANVLTFGAGSRLTVL.

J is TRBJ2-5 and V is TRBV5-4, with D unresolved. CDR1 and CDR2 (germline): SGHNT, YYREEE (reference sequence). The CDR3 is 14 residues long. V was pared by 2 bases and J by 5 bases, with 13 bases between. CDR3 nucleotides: TGTGCCAGCAGCTTCCACAGTCGTTCGGAGACCCAGTACTTC. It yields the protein CASSFHSRSETQYF.

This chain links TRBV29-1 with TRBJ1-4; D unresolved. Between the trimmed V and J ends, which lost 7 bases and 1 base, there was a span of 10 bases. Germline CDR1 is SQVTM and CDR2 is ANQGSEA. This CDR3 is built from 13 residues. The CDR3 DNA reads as TGCAGCGCCGCCTCGGAAACTAATGAAAAACTGTTTTTT. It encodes CSAASETNEKLFF.

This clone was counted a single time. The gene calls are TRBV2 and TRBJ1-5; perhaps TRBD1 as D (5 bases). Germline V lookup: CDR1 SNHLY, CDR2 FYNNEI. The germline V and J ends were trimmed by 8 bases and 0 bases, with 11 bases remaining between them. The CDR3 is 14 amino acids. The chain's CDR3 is CASGGSYSNQPQHF. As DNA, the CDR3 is TGTGCCAGCGGGGGGAGTTATAGCAATCAGCCCCAGCATTTT.

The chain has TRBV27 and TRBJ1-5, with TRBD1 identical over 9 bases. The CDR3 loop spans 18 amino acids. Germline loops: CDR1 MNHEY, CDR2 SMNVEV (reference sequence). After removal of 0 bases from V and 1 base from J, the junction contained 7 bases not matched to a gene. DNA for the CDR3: TGTGCCAGCAGTTTATCCTACCCGACAGGGGGAAGCAATCAGCCCCAGCATTTT. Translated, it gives CASSLSYPTGGSNQPQHF.

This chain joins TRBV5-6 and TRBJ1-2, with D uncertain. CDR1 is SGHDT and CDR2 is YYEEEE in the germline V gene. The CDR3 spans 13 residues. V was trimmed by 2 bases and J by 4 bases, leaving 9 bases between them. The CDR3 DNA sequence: TGTGCCAGCAGCTTTGACGTTTCCTATGGCTACACCTTC. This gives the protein CASSFDVSYGYTF. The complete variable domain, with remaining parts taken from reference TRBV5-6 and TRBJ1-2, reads DAGVTQSPTHLIKTRGQQVTLRCSPKSGHDTVSWYQQALGQGPQFIFQYYEEEERQRGNFPDRFSGHQFPNYSSELNVNALLLGDSALYLCASSFDVSYGYTFGSGTRLTVV.

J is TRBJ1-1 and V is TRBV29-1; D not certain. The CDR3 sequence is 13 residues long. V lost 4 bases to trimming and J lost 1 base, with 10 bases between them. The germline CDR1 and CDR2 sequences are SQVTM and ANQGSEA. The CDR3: CSVVGLSNTEAFF. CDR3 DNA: TGCAGCGTTGTCGGGCTCTCGAACACTGAAGCTTTCTTT.

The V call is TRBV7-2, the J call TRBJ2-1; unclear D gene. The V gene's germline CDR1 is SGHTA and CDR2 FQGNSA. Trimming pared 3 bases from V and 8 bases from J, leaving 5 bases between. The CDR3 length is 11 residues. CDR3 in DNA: TGTGCCAGCAGCTTGTTCGATGAGCAGTTCTTC. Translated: CASSLFDEQFF.

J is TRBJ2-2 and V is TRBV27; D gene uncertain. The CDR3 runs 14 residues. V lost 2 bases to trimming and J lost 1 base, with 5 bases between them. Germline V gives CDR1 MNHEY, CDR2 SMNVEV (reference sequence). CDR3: CASSLGMNTGELFF. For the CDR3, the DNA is TGTGCCAGCAGTTTAGGAATGAACACCGGGGAGCTGTTTTTT.

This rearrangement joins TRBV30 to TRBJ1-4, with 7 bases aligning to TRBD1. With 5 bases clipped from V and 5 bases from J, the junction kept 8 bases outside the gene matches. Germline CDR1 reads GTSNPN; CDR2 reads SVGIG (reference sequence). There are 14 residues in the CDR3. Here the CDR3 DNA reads TGTGCCTGGGACTTGGGACAGATGAATGAAAAACTGTTTTTT. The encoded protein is CAWDLGQMNEKLFF.

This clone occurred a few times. The CDR3 coding sequence is TGCAGCGCCCGGAGGGGGACCGCGGCAGGAGAGACCCAGTACTTC. Translation gives CSARRGTAAGETQYF. The chain joins TRBV29-1 to TRBJ2-5; either TRBD1 or TRBD2 may supply D (6 bases each). The CDR3 spans 15 residues. Looked up from germline, CDR1 is SQVTM and CDR2 is ANQGSEA. V was pared by 7 bases and J by 4 bases, with 22 bases between.

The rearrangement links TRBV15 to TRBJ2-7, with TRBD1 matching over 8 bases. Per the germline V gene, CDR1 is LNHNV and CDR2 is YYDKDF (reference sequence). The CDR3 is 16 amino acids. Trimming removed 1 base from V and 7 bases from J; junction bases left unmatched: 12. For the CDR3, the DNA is TGTGCCACCAGCAGAGTCTCCGGGACAGGCCCCTCAGAGCAGTACTTC. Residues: CATSRVSGTGPSEQYF.

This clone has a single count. CDR3 DNA sequence: TGTGCCAGCAGTGACAGATCCTCAACTTACGAGCAGTACTTC. Its protein product is CASSDRSSTYEQYF. This sequence joins TRBV2 and TRBJ2-7; D is uncertain. The V gene's germline CDR1 is SNHLY and CDR2 FYNNEI. Trimming left V 3 bases short and J 4 bases short, with 13 bases between. This CDR3 has 14 residues.

The CDR3 region is CASSPRVADYNEQFF. DNA of the CDR3: TGTGCCAGCAGCCCTCGGGTAGCGGACTACAATGAGCAGTTCTTC. V gene TRBV9 combines with J gene TRBJ2-1; maybe TRBD2 (6 bases). V lost 4 bases and J 3 bases, leaving 14 bases between the germline ends. CDR3 length equals 15 residues. Germline loops: CDR1 SGDLS, CDR2 YYNGEE.

The CDR3 region has the DNA TGTGCCAGCAGCAGAAGCGGGGGGAACTCCTACAATGAGCAGTTCTTC. Residues: CASSRSGGNSYNEQFF. The rearrangement joins TRBV7-9 to TRBJ2-1; the match to TRBD2 covers 9 bases. The CDR3 spans 16 residues. The germline V gene has CDR1 SEHNR and CDR2 FQNEAQ (reference sequence). Trimming cost V 5 bases and J 0 bases; bases outside gene matches: 5. The full variable domain, completed using reference TRBV7-9 and TRBJ2-1, is DTGVSQNPRHKITKRGQNVTFRCDPISEHNRLYWYRQTLGQGPEFLTYFQNEAQLEKSRLLSDRFSAERPKGSFSTLEIQRTEQGDSAMYLCASSRSGGNSYNEQFFGPGTRLTVL.

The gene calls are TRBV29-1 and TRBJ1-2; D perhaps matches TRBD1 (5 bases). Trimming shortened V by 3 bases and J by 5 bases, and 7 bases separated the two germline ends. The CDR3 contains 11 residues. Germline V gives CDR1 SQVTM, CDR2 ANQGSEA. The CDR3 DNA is TGCAGCGTTGACGCAGGGTATGGCTACACCTTC. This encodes CSVDAGYGYTF.